The T cell receptor beta chain described here comes from a study of response to subunit inactivated influenza vaccine. The study, taken as a whole, reports: T cells newly recruited by each seasonal influenza vaccination are few, the authors suggested.

This clonotype was counted ten times or more. The antigen remains undetermined. TCRdb ran MiXCR on the RT-PCR reads and lists one entry per CDR3 protein. The table includes about 540,000 distinct CDR3 sequences, approximately 14% detected once. V trimming: 7 bases; J trimming: 3 bases; junction bases outside the gene matches: 6. The germline gives CDR1 SGHRS, CDR2 YFSETQ. The CDR3 spans 13 residues. The chain links TRBV5-1 to TRBJ2-7; 8 bases match TRBD2. This receptor was identified in a man between 45 and 60 years old who received an inactivated influenza vaccine. The source was PBMCs from blood, collected roughly 12 days after vaccination. This CDR3 reads CASAAGGGYEQYF. The CDR3 DNA reads TGCGCCAGCGCGGCGGGAGGAGGCTACGAGCAGTACTTC.